The 5 T cell receptor beta chains presented below share a single source sample, sequenced in a study of blood T cell repertoires in COVID-19. Here immunoSEQ multiplex PCR was the method, and the copy in TCRdb shows in-frame clones only, minus some. The data show about 230,000 clones, 85% seen once. Sample: peripheral blood. Source of these receptors: a middle-aged man with COVID-19, enrolled during active disease.

There are a few counts of this clone. The chain is built from TRBV7-2 and TRBJ1-6; D is perhaps TRBD1 (5 bases). Germline CDR1 SGHTA, CDR2 FQGNSA. The germline V and J ends were trimmed by 5 bases and 7 bases, with 12 bases remaining between them. The CDR3 consists of 14 residues. The CDR3 bases are TGTGCCAGCAGCCCTCCGGGACTGAATTCACCCCTCCACTTT. Amino acids: CASSPPGLNSPLHF.

The V call is TRBV30, the J call TRBJ2-7; 12 bases are a match to TRBD1. Germline CDR1 and CDR2: GTSNPN and SVGIG (reference sequence). Germline trimming cut 3 bases from V and 7 bases from J; bases unmatched to any gene: 4. This CDR3 is 13 amino acids long. The CDR3 protein is CAWRGQGAEEQYF. CDR3 bases: TGTGCCTGGAGGGGACAGGGGGCTGAAGAGCAGTACTTC.

The V gene is TRBV3-1 (or the pseudogene TRBV3-2), the J gene TRBJ1-5, with D possibly being TRBD1 (5 bases). From germline, CDR1 is LGHDT and CDR2 YNNKEL (reference sequence). V lost 1 base and J lost 7, with 17 bases in between. The CDR3 extends over 16 amino acids. The CDR3 region has the DNA TGTGCCAGCAGCCAAGGGCCCGCCAGGGTAAGGCAGCCCCAGCATTTT. As protein: CASSQGPARVRQPQHF.

The chain couples TRBV5-8 to TRBJ2-3; D perhaps matches TRBD1 (5 bases). The CDR3 has 15 amino acids. In germline, CDR1 is SGHTS, CDR2 YDEGEE. Trimming took off 1 base at V and 3 bases at J, with 12 bases between the two ends. CDR3 nucleotide sequence: TGTGCCAGCAGCTTGCTCTGGGGCAGTACAGATACGCAGTATTTT. Amino acid sequence: CASSLLWGSTDTQYF.

The gene calls are TRBV5-6 and TRBJ1-6; tentatively, D is TRBD1 (6 bases). There are 14 residues in the CDR3. V was shortened by 4 bases and J by 7 bases, with 12 bases between the two germline ends. The germline gives CDR1 SGHDT, CDR2 YYEEEE. CDR3 region: CASSLGGGNSPLHF. For the CDR3, the DNA is TGTGCCAGCAGCCTTGGGGGCGGGAATTCACCCCTCCACTTT.